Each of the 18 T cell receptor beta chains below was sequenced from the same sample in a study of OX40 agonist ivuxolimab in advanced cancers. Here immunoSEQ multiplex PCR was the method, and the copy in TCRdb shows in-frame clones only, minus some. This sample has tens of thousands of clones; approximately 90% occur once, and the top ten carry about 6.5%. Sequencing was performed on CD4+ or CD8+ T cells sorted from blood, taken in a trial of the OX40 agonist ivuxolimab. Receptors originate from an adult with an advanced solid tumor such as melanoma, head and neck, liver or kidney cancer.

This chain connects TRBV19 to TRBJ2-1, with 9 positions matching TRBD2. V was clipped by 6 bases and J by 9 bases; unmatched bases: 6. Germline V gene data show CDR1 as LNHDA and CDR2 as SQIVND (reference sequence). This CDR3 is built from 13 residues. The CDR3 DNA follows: TGTGCCAGTAGCCATAGCGGGAGTTCTGAGCAGTTCTTC. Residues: CASSHSGSSEQFF. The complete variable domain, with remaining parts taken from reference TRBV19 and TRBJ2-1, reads DGGITQSPKYLFRKEGQNVTLSCEQNLNHDAMYWYRQDPGQGLRLIYYSQIVNDFQKGDIAEGYSVSREKKESFPLTVTSAQKNPTAFYLCASSHSGSSEQFFGPGTRLTVL.

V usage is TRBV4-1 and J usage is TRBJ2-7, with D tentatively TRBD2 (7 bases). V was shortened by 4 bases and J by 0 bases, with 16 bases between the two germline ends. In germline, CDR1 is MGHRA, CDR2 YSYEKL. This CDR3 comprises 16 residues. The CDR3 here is CASSLGRGGDSYEQYF. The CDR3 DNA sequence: TGCGCCAGCAGCCTCGGCAGGGGAGGGGACTCCTACGAGCAGTACTTC.

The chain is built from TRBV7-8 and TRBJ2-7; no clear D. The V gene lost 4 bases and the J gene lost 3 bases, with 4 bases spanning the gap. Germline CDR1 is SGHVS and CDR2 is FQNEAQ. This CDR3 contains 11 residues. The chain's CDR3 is CASSSFYEQYF. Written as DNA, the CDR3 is TGTGCCAGCAGCTCCTTCTACGAGCAGTACTTC.

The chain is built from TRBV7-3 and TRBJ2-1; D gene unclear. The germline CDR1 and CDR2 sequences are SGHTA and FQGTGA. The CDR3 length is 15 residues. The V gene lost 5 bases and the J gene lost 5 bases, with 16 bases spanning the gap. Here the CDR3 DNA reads TGTGCCAGCAGCGCCCCCGCAGCGTACGACAATGAGCAGTTCTTC. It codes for CASSAPAAYDNEQFF.

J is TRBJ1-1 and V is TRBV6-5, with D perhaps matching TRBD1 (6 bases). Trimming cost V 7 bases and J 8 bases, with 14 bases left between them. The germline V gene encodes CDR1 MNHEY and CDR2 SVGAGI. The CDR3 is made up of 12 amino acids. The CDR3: CASKGGGREAFF. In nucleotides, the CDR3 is TGTGCCAGCAAAGGGGGAGGCAGAGAAGCTTTCTTT.

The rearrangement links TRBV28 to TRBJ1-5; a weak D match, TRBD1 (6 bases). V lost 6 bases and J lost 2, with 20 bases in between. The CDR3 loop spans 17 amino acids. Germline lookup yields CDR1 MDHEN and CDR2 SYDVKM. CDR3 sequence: CASSTSVRGFRNQPQHF. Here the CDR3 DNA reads TGTGCCAGCAGCACGAGTGTCAGGGGTTTTCGCAATCAGCCCCAGCATTTT.

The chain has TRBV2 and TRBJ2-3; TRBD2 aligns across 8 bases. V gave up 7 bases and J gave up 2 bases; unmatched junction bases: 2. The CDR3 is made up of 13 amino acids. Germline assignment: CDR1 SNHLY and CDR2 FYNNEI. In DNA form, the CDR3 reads TGTGCCAGCACTAGCGGGCTCACAGATACGCAGTATTTT. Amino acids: CASTSGLTDTQYF.

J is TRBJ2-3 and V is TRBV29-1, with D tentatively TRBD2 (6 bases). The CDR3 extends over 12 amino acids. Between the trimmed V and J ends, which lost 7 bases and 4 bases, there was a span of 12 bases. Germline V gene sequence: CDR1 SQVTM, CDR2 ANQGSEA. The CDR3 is CSGSPSADTQYF. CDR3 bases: TGCAGCGGGTCCCCTAGCGCAGATACGCAGTATTTT.

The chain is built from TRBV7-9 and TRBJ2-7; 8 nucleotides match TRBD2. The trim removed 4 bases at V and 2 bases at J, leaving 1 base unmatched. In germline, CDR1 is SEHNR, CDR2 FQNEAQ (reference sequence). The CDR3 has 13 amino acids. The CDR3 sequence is CASSSGGTYEQYF. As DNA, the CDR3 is TGTGCCAGCAGCTCGGGAGGGACCTACGAGCAGTACTTC.

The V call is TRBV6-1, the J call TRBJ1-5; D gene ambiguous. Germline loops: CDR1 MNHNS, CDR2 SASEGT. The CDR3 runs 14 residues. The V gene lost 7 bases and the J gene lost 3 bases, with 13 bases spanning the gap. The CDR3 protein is CASKKKGPNQPQHF. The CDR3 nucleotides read TGTGCCAGCAAAAAAAAGGGTCCCAATCAGCCCCAGCATTTT.

CDR3 DNA sequence: TGCGCCAGCAGCTTGACCCCCCAGGGAGCGTACGAGCAGTACTTC. Protein product: CASSLTPQGAYEQYF. The chain recombines TRBV5-1 with TRBJ2-7; the D call may be TRBD1 or TRBD2 (5 bases each). The germline gives CDR1 SGHRS, CDR2 YFSETQ. The CDR3 runs 15 residues. V lost 1 base and J lost 4, with 15 bases in between.

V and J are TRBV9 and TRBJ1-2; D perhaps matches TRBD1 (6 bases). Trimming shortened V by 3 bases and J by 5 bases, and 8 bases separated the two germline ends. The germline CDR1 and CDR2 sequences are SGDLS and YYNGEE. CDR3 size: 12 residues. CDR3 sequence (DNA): TGTGCCAGCAGCGCAGGGGTATATGGCTACACCTTC. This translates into CASSAGVYGYTF. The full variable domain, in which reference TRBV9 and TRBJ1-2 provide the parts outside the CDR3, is DSGVTQTPKHLITATGQRVTLRCSPRSGDLSVYWYQQSLDQGLQFLIQYYNGEERAKGNILERFSAQQFPDLHSELNLSSLELGDSALYFCASSAGVYGYTFGSGTRLTVV.

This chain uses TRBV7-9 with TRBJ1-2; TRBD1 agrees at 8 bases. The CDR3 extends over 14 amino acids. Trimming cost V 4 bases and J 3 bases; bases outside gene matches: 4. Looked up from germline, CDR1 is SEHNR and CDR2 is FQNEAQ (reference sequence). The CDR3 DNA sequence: TGTGCCAGCAGCTCTCAGGGGGCCTACTATGGCTACACCTTC. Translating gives CASSSQGAYYGYTF.

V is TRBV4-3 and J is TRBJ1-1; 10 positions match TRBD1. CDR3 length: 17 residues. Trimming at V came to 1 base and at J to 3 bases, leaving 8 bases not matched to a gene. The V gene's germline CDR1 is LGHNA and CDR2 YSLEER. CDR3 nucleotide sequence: TGCGCCAGCAGCCAAGCGCGGACAGGGGGGGTGGACACTGAAGCTTTCTTT. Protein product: CASSQARTGGVDTEAFF.

The CDR3 spells CASSGPSGSVGELFF. CDR3 bases: TGTGCCAGCAGCGGACCTAGCGGGAGCGTCGGGGAGCTGTTTTTT. V is TRBV7-6 and J is TRBJ2-2; TRBD2 agrees at 10 bases. V gave up 5 bases and J gave up 7 bases; unmatched junction bases: 7. The germline gives CDR1 SGHVS, CDR2 FNYEAQ. The CDR3 is 15 amino acids.

The CDR3 nucleotides are TGTGCCAGTAGTATAGATCGGCTAGCGGGAGTGTCCTACAATGAGCAGTTCTTC. Protein: CASSIDRLAGVSYNEQFF. This chain links TRBV19 with TRBJ2-1; TRBD2 matches at 10 bases. Trimming took 0 bases from V and 1 from J; bases not matched to a gene: 6. The germline CDR1 and CDR2 sequences are LNHDA and SQIVND (reference sequence). The CDR3 loop spans 18 amino acids.

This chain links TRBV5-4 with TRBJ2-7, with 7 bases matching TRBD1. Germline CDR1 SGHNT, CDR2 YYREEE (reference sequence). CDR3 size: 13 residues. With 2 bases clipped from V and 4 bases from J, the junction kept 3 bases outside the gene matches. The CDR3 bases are TGTGCCAGCAGCTTCGGACAGGATTACGAGCAGTACGTC. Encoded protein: CASSFGQDYEQYV.

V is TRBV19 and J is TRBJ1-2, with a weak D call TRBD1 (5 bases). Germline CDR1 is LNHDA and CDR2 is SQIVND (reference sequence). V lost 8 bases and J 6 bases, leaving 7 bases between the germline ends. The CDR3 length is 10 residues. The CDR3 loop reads CASVGDGYTF. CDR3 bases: TGTGCCAGTGTGGGGGATGGCTACACCTTC.